These T cell receptor beta chains were read from a single sample in a study of blood T cells in healthy people across ages. TCRdb re-called the 5' RACE reads through MiXCR, storing one row per CDR3 protein. The sample lists approximately 800,000 distinct CDR3 sequences, 55% to 70% occurring once. Sequenced sample: blood. The receptor source for this set is a man aged 30 to 45 in good health. The CDR3 runs from the conserved cysteine through the conserved F or W. Each record gives: J gene, V gene, CDR3 length, clone size, D gene, CDR3 protein, CDR3 DNA. D genes are given only for firm matches. Part of the rows lack a size; the others show once, few, many or a class for expanded clones.

TRBJ1-1 TRBV12-3/TRBV12-4 12 NA NA CASSLAGDEAFF TGTGCCAGCAGTTTAGCCGGTGATGAAGCTTTCTTT
TRBJ2-3 TRBV4-2 17 NA TRBD2 CASSQANGRAGTDTQYF TGTGCCAGCAGCCAAGCTAACGGGAGGGCCGGCACAGATACGCAGTATTTT
TRBJ1-1 TRBV4-2 15 NA NA CASSPGQPMNTEAFF TGTGCCAGCAGCCCCGGACAGCCAATGAACACTGAAGCTTTCTTT
TRBJ2-5 TRBV19 13 NA NA CASSMGVSETQYF TGTGCCAGTAGTATGGGAGTTTCGGAGACCCAGTACTTC
TRBJ2-1 TRBV7-9 16 NA NA CASSLRRRTDYNEQFF TGTGCCAGCAGCTTACGACGGAGGACCGACTACAATGAGCAGTTCTTC
TRBJ2-3 TRBV2 11 NA TRBD2 CASEGTTRKYF TGTGCCAGCGAGGGGACTACGAGGAAGTATTTT
TRBJ1-2 TRBV6-1 18 few NA CASIGGPHTGPSIYGYTF TGTGCCAGCATCGGAGGGCCCCATACAGGGCCGAGTATCTATGGCTACACCTTC
TRBJ1-6 TRBV27 13 few NA CVGDPRPWLPLHF TGTGTAGGGGACCCGCGGCCTTGGTTGCCCCTCCACTTT
TRBJ2-7 TRBV4-3 14 NA TRBD1 CASSQDRGRWEQYF TGCGCCAGCAGCCAGGACAGGGGGCGGTGGGAGCAGTACTTC
TRBJ1-5 TRBV6-4 14 NA TRBD1 CASSDGTGGQPQHF TGTGCCAGCAGTGACGGGACAGGGGGCCAGCCCCAGCATTTT
TRBJ2-1 TRBV7-2 16 NA TRBD2 CASSFASGTSYNEQFF TGTGCCAGCAGCTTTGCTAGCGGGACCTCCTACAATGAGCAGTTCTTC
TRBJ2-7 TRBV20-1 15 NA TRBD2 CSASGRLAGADEQYF TGCAGTGCTAGCGGCCGACTAGCGGGAGCCGACGAGCAGTACTTC
TRBJ2-6 TRBV7-9 17 NA NA CALREVDQDSGANVLTF TGTGCCCTAAGGGAGGTAGACCAGGACTCTGGGGCCAACGTCCTGACTTTC
TRBJ2-1 TRBV29-1 14 few NA CSVEPRSRDNEQFF TGCAGCGTTGAGCCACGCTCTAGAGACAATGAGCAGTTCTTC
TRBJ1-2 TRBV6-6 14 NA TRBD1 CASTPTGALNGYTF TGTGCCAGCACCCCGACAGGGGCTCTGAATGGCTACACCTTC
TRBJ1-2 TRBV5-1 14 many TRBD1 CASSHGTGGYGYTF TGCGCCAGCAGCCACGGAACAGGGGGCTATGGCTACACCTTC